This T cell receptor beta chain was identified in a study of blood T cell repertoires in COVID-19. Study-level information: In each case, the material was cDNA or gDNA derived from T cells, B-cell-depleted T cells, or PBMCs.

In the authors' workflow: Counts of nucleated cells, estimated from reference gene primer amplification, were obtained. Sequencing used immunoSEQ multiplex PCR; TCRdb keeps in-frame clones, though not all of them. The DNA was the basis for D and trimming; V, J and clone size are from that table. The data show 250,000 to 350,000 clones, 70% to 90% seen once. Enrolled during active infection, Seattle patients were then followed longitudinally. The V and J ends lost 0 bases and 0 bases, in that order; junction bases with no gene match: 7. There are 18 residues in the CDR3. Germline V CDR1 and CDR2: MNHEY, SMNVEV (reference sequence).

The sequenced sample consisted of peripheral blood. This rearrangement joins TRBV27 to TRBJ1-4; the match to TRBD1 covers 7 bases. This sequence originates from a human donor with COVID-19, enrolled during active disease. The donor label of this sample is uncertain. CDR3: CASSLSGTDTATNEKLFF. CDR3 nucleotides: TGTGCCAGCAGTTTATCAGGGACAGATACCGCAACTAATGAAAAACTGTTTTTT.